The 32 T cell receptor beta chains given below trace back to one sample, sequenced in a study of cytomegalovirus exposure and HLA in healthy donors. Sequencing used immunoSEQ multiplex PCR; TCRdb keeps in-frame clones, though not all of them. The sample has 140,000 to 150,000 clones, less than 95% seen once; the top ten hold less than 2%. The source material was PBMCs. Receptors were obtained from a man in his late teens or twenties in good health and CMV-seropositive.

CDR3 region: CASSEEESSYNEQFF. The DNA for the CDR3 is TGTGCCAGCAGTGAAGAGGAGAGCTCCTACAATGAGCAGTTCTTC. V is TRBV2 and J is TRBJ2-1, with D hard to call. Trimming removed 1 base from V and 0 bases from J, with 7 bases in between. Germline V gene sequence: CDR1 SNHLY, CDR2 FYNNEI. This CDR3 comprises 15 residues.

This chain's CDR3 is CASSPPAATSGTYEQYF. The CDR3 DNA follows: TGTGCCAGCTCACCACCGGCGGCGACTAGCGGGACTTACGAGCAGTACTTC. The chain joins TRBV18 to TRBJ2-7; the match to TRBD2 covers 11 bases. The germline V gene has CDR1 KGHSH and CDR2 LQKENI. This CDR3 is built from 17 residues. The J segment lost 4 bases and the V segment lost 0 bases, leaving 8 bases of the junction unmatched.

This chain joins TRBV10-3 and TRBJ1-1; 7 bases are shared with TRBD1. V lost 6 bases to trimming and J lost 1 base; unmatched junction nucleotides: 5. The CDR3 runs 14 residues. Germline V lookup: CDR1 ENHRY, CDR2 SYGVKD. In nucleotides, the CDR3 is TGTGCCATCAGCCCAGGGGGTGGGAACACTGAAGCTTTCTTT. Translating gives CAISPGGGNTEAFF.

Concerning this clone: Other nucleotide sequences in the sample specify the same CDR3. V and J are TRBV5-1 and TRBJ1-2, with 7 positions matching TRBD1. This CDR3 is 14 amino acids long. Germline CDR1 is SGHRS and CDR2 is YFSETQ. The V gene end was trimmed by 1 base and the J gene end by 3 bases; junction bases not matched to a gene: 3. CDR3 sequence (DNA): TGCGCCAGCAGCTTGTTCCAGGGGGACTATGGCTACACCTTC. Translated, it gives CASSLFQGDYGYTF.

This rearrangement joins TRBV9 to TRBJ1-2, with D maybe TRBD1 (6 bases). The germline V gene encodes CDR1 SGDLS and CDR2 YYNGEE. The CDR3 loop spans 14 amino acids. V lost 0 bases and J 2 bases, leaving 8 bases between the germline ends. The DNA for the CDR3 is TGTGCCAGCAGCGTAGTGGGGGCGAACTATGGCTACACCTTC. Encoded protein: CASSVVGANYGYTF.

V usage is TRBV7-2 and J usage is TRBJ2-2; D unclear. The CDR3 consists of 15 residues. V lost 1 base and J lost 6, with 12 bases in between. From germline, CDR1 is SGHTA and CDR2 FQGNSA. The CDR3, as DNA: TGTGCCAGCAGCTTAGGGGTTGCAGGATCCGGGGAGCTGTTTTTT. Its translation: CASSLGVAGSGELFF.

The gene calls are TRBV1 and TRBJ2-5; no DNA check was done on the table's D call, TRBD2. TRBV1 represents a pseudogene. The CDR3 extends over 17 amino acids. The CDR3 nucleotides are TGCACCAGCAGCCCGGGACTAGCGGGCCTAAGTAACCAGACCCAGTACTTC. Its translation: CTSSPGLAGLSNQTQYF.

This sequence joins TRBV7-6 and TRBJ1-5, with D unresolved. CDR3 size: 15 residues. V was cut by 0 bases and J by 5 bases, with 11 bases left in between. Germline values: CDR1 SGHVS, CDR2 FNYEAQ. CDR3: CASSLAAGTHQPQHF. The DNA for the CDR3 is TGTGCCAGCAGCTTAGCAGCGGGAACCCATCAGCCCCAGCATTTT.

The rearrangement uses TRBV20-1 and TRBJ1-5; no clear D. The CDR3 totals 11 residues. The germline CDR1 and CDR2 sequences are DFQATT and SNEGSKA (reference sequence). Trimming took off 6 bases at V and 11 bases at J, with 14 bases between the two ends. The CDR3 loop is CSAPDTLAQHF. For the CDR3, the DNA is TGCAGTGCCCCTGACACATTGGCCCAGCATTTT.

This clone turned up a few times. V is TRBV5-8 and J is TRBJ1-6; D is undetermined. V shed 5 bases and J shed 10 bases, with 16 bases lying between them. Germline lookup yields CDR1 SGHTS and CDR2 YDEGEE. The CDR3 covers 14 residues. The CDR3 nucleotides read TGTGCCAGCAGTCCGGCCGGGGTAGGCTCACCCCTCCACTTT. Amino acids: CASSPAGVGSPLHF.

This rearrangement joins TRBV9 to TRBJ2-5; D ambiguous. Germline V gene sequence: CDR1 SGDLS, CDR2 YYNGEE. V lost 3 bases and J lost 3, with 12 bases in between. The CDR3 length is 14 residues. In DNA form, the CDR3 reads TGTGCCAGCAGCGCGTTGAGAGCCGAAGAGACCCAGTACTTC. Translation gives CASSALRAEETQYF.

This clone was detected once. The chain uses TRBV6-4 and TRBJ1-2, with unresolved D. The CDR3 has 14 residues. Germline V lookup: CDR1 MRHNA, CDR2 SNTAGT. The V gene lost 0 bases and the J gene lost 4 bases, with 9 bases spanning the gap. CDR3 sequence reads: CASSDSHGLYGYTF. The CDR3 DNA follows: TGTGCCAGCAGTGACTCGCACGGTCTCTATGGCTACACCTTC.

This clone came up once. CDR3 loop: CASSLGQGAYEQYF. For the CDR3, the DNA is TGTGCCAGCAGCCTGGGACAGGGGGCCTACGAGCAGTACTTC. V is TRBV7-3 and J is TRBJ2-7, with 11 bases that match TRBD1. After removal of 5 bases from V and 2 bases from J, the junction contained 2 bases not matched to a gene. The CDR3 loop spans 14 amino acids. CDR1 SGHTA and CDR2 FQGTGA come from the germline V gene. Complete variable domain (other parts from reference TRBV7-3 and TRBJ2-7): GAGVSQTPSNKVTEKGKYVELRCDPISGHTALYWYRQSLGQGPEFLIYFQGTGAADDSGLPNDRFFAVRPEGSVSTLKIQRTERGDSAVYLCASSLGQGAYEQYFGPGTRLTVT.

As to this clone: Other nucleotide sequences in the sample specify the same CDR3. This chain joins TRBV28 and TRBJ2-7, with 10 bases lining up with TRBD2. The CDR3 totals 14 residues. The junction had 0 bases not matched to a gene; V was cut back by 2 bases and J by 2 bases. Per germline, CDR1 MDHEN and CDR2 SYDVKM. CDR3 DNA sequence: TGTGCCAGCAGTTTACTAGCGGGAGCCTACGAGCAGTACTTC. Protein sequence: CASSLLAGAYEQYF.

V is TRBV7-9 and J is TRBJ2-3; no reliable D call. V was cut by 5 bases and J by 4 bases, with 10 bases left in between. There are 13 residues in the CDR3. Per germline, CDR1 SEHNR and CDR2 FQNEAQ (reference sequence). The CDR3: CASSDQRSDTQYF. DNA of the CDR3: TGTGCCAGCAGCGACCAGAGGTCAGATACGCAGTATTTT.

The chain recombines TRBV28 with TRBJ1-5, with a weak D call TRBD1 (5 bases). Trimming stripped 11 bases from V and 2 bases from J, with 13 bases between. Germline CDR1 is MDHEN and CDR2 is SYDVKM. The CDR3 is 13 amino acids. The CDR3 protein is CASAGPGNQPQHF. As DNA, the CDR3 is TGTGCCTCTGCGGGGCCAGGCAATCAGCCCCAGCATTTT.

The DNA for the CDR3 is TGTGCCAGTAACCCCCGACAGGGGAACACTGAAGCTTTCTTT. Its protein is CASNPRQGNTEAFF. The J gene is TRBJ1-1, the V gene TRBV6-6, with 7 bases lining up with TRBD1. The V and J ends lost 9 bases and 1 base, in that order; junction bases with no gene match: 8. The CDR3 spans 14 residues. Germline V gene lookup returns CDR1 MNHNY and CDR2 SVGAGI (reference sequence).

This chain uses TRBV30 with TRBJ2-7; 9 bases line up with TRBD1. The length of the CDR3 is 16 residues. The J segment lost 3 bases and the V segment lost 0 bases, leaving 9 bases of the junction unmatched. Germline assignment: CDR1 GTSNPN and CDR2 SVGIG (reference sequence). CDR3 nucleotide sequence: TGTGCCTGGAGTGTACTCTCGGGACAGGGTTACTACGAGCAGTACTTC. This translates into CAWSVLSGQGYYEQYF.

The chain recombines TRBV6-6 with TRBJ2-3; the match to TRBD2 covers 8 bases. Trimming cost V 4 bases and J 3 bases; bases outside gene matches: 9. Germline values: CDR1 MNHNY, CDR2 SVGAGI (reference sequence). The CDR3 contains 16 residues. Here the CDR3 DNA reads TGTGCCAGCAGTTTGGGACCAGCGGGAGAAACAGATACGCAGTATTTT. Its translation is CASSLGPAGETDTQYF.

This chain links TRBV2 with TRBJ1-5; 8 nucleotides line up with TRBD1. Trimming cost V 5 bases and J 7 bases; bases outside gene matches: 10. The V gene's germline CDR1 is SNHLY and CDR2 FYNNEI. This CDR3 has 15 residues. CDR3 bases: TGTGCCAGCAGTTGGATAACAGGGGGGGAGCAGCCCCAGCATTTT. Translation: CASSWITGGEQPQHF.

The chain combines TRBV7-8 with TRBJ2-2; 11 bases are shared with TRBD2. The trim removed 5 bases at V and 4 bases at J, leaving 3 bases unmatched. The CDR3 runs 15 residues. Per germline, CDR1 SGHVS and CDR2 FQNEAQ. CDR3 loop: CASSKGLAATGELFF. The DNA for the CDR3 is TGTGCCAGCAGCAAGGGACTAGCGGCCACCGGGGAGCTGTTTTTT.

The chain couples TRBV11-2 to TRBJ2-7; D is perhaps TRBD1 (5 bases). The V gene's germline CDR1 is SGHAT and CDR2 FQNNGV. Trimming removed 4 bases at V and 4 bases at J, with 17 bases between. CDR3 length equals 15 residues. The CDR3 DNA is TGTGCCAGCAGCTCCCACCGTGGGAAGGGGTACGAGCAGTACTTC. This sequence encodes CASSSHRGKGYEQYF.

V gene TRBV30 combines with J gene TRBJ2-3; 8 bases are shared with TRBD1. The CDR3 loop spans 13 amino acids. The germline V gene encodes CDR1 GTSNPN and CDR2 SVGIG (reference sequence). The trim removed 5 bases at V and 8 bases at J, leaving 9 bases unmatched. The CDR3 nucleotides read TGTGCCTGGGTGGACAGGGTTCAGGGTACGCAGTATTTT. Its translation: CAWVDRVQGTQYF.

This clone was observed once. The chain employs TRBV19 and TRBJ2-7; D remains unclear. This CDR3 is built from 13 residues. V was clipped by 0 bases and J by 4 bases, with 7 bases between them. Germline values: CDR1 LNHDA, CDR2 SQIVND (reference sequence). CDR3 in DNA: TGTGCCAGTAGTATAGATCTTATGTACGAGCAGTACTTC. This encodes CASSIDLMYEQYF.

The chain joins TRBV19 to TRBJ2-7, with D perhaps TRBD1 (6 bases). CDR3 length equals 14 residues. V dropped 1 base and J dropped 1 base, with 8 bases sitting between them. CDR1 is LNHDA and CDR2 is SQIVND in the germline V gene (reference sequence). CDR3 DNA sequence: TGTGCCAGTAGTATAGGTACAGGGTCCTACGAGCAGTACTTC. Translation gives CASSIGTGSYEQYF. The full variable domain, completed using reference TRBV19 and TRBJ2-7, is DGGITQSPKYLFRKEGQNVTLSCEQNLNHDAMYWYRQDPGQGLRLIYYSQIVNDFQKGDIAEGYSVSREKKESFPLTVTSAQKNPTAFYLCASSIGTGSYEQYFGPGTRLTVT.

The chain uses TRBV28 and TRBJ2-7, with a possible D match to TRBD2 (5 bases). V was clipped by 3 bases and J by 5 bases, with 11 bases between them. The germline V gene has CDR1 MDHEN and CDR2 SYDVKM. This CDR3 comprises 13 residues. CDR3 amino acids: CASSFRRGNEQYF. In DNA form, the CDR3 reads TGTGCCAGCAGTTTCCGTCGGGGAAACGAGCAGTACTTC.

The rearrangement uses TRBV5-6 and TRBJ1-5, with 10 positions matching TRBD1. Germline lookup yields CDR1 SGHDT and CDR2 YYEEEE. The CDR3 sequence is 18 residues long. V shed 4 bases and J 4 bases; nucleotides not matched to a gene: 14. CDR3 region: CASSLWTGGRPSNQPQHF. The CDR3 region has the DNA TGTGCCAGCAGCCTATGGACAGGGGGGCGTCCCTCGAATCAGCCCCAGCATTTT.

This chain connects TRBV6-5 to TRBJ2-7, with D possibly TRBD1 on 5 matching bases. In germline, CDR1 is MNHEY, CDR2 SVGAGI. The CDR3 sequence is 14 residues long. The germline V and J ends were trimmed by 6 bases and 6 bases, with 18 bases remaining between them. The CDR3 spells CASRARAARGEQYF. As DNA, the CDR3 is TGTGCCAGCAGAGCCAGGGCGGCCAGAGGCGAGCAGTACTTC.

This chain links TRBV28 with TRBJ2-3; D perhaps matches TRBD2 (6 bases). The CDR3 spans 15 residues. The V end lost 5 bases, the J end lost 6 bases, and 18 bases lay between the germline ends. CDR1 MDHEN and CDR2 SYDVKM come from the germline V gene. The CDR3 nucleotides read TGTGCCAGCAGTCTCGGGAGTACGCAGTATGATACGCAGTATTTT. Protein product: CASSLGSTQYDTQYF.

The genes are TRBV7-8 and TRBJ2-5, with D unclear. Looked up from germline, CDR1 is SGHVS and CDR2 is FQNEAQ. Deletions cut 1 base from V and 5 bases from J, with 11 bases between. This CDR3 is built from 14 residues. The CDR3, as DNA: TGTGCCAGCAGCTTAGTAAGCCGCCGGGAGACCCAGTACTTC. Its protein is CASSLVSRRETQYF. Drawing the rest from reference TRBV7-8 and TRBJ2-5, the complete variable domain is GAGVSQSPRYKVAKRGQDVALRCDPISGHVSLFWYQQALGQGPEFLTYFQNEAQLDKSGLPSDRFFAERPEGSVSTLKIQRTQQEDSAVYLCASSLVSRRETQYFGPGTRLLVL.

The rearrangement links TRBV29-1 to TRBJ1-5; D remains ambiguous. With 6 bases removed from V and 0 bases from J, the gap between germline ends came to 9 bases. Germline lookup yields CDR1 SQVTM and CDR2 ANQGSEA. There are 13 residues in the CDR3. The CDR3: CSVLSDSNQPQHF. CDR3 nucleotides: TGCAGCGTCCTCTCAGATAGCAATCAGCCCCAGCATTTT.

The rearrangement joins TRBV5-1 to TRBJ1-6; 10 bases line up with TRBD1. This CDR3 spans 17 amino acids. Trimming removed 0 bases from V and 6 bases from J; junction bases left unmatched: 6. The V gene's germline CDR1 is SGHRS and CDR2 YFSETQ. CDR3 nucleotides: TGCGCCAGCAGCTTGGGGGGGACAGGGGCGGCTAATTCACCCCTCCACTTT. It translates to CASSLGGTGAANSPLHF.